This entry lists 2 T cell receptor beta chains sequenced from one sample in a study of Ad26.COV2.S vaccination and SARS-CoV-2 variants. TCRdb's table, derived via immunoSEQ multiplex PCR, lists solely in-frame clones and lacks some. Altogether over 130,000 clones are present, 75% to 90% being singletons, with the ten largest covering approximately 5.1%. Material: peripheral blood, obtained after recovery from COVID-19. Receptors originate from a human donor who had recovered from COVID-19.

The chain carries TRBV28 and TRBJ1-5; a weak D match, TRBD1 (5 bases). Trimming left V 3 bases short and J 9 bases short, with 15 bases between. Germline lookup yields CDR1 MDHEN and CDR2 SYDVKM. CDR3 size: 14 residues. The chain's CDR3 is CASSFRQGRRPQHF. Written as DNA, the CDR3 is TGTGCCAGCAGTTTTAGGCAGGGCCGACGGCCCCAGCATTTT.

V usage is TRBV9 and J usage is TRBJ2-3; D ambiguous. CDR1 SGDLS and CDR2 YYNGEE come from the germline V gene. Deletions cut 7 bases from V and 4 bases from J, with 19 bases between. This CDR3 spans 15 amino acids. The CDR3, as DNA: TGTGCCAGCGGAAATACCCCTCGGACGGCAGATACGCAGTATTTT. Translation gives CASGNTPRTADTQYF.